The entry below gives a single T cell receptor beta chain sequence along with its context. This CDR3 comprises 15 residues. Germline-derived CDR1 and CDR2 are SEHNR and FQNEAQ (reference sequence). After removal of 4 bases from V and 5 bases from J, the junction contained 8 bases not matched to a gene. An oligonucleotide containing a UMI was ligated to the 3' end of TCR cDNA. Reverse transcription used DNase-treated unsorted total RNA, aiming for roughly 1 to 1,100 ng. These data come from a study of naive and memory T cell subsets. Amplification of ligated cDNA took four PCR rounds with SP2 and nested alpha and beta constant primers. For blood and skin samples, reverse transcription used TCR alpha and beta constant primers. TCRdb analysed the 5' RACE reads with MiXCR anew, one entry per CDR3 protein. The sample shows tens of thousands of distinct CDR3 sequences, over 7% of them seen only once.

The V gene is TRBV7-9, the J gene TRBJ2-1; TRBD1 aligns across 7 bases. The sequence was obtained from a male donor in good health. CDR3 coding DNA: TGTGCCAGCAGCTCCGGACAGGCGGGTAACAATGAGCAGTTCTTC. Amino acid sequence: CASSSGQAGNNEQFF.